Presented here are 11 T cell receptor beta chains from one specimen sequenced in a study of blood T cell repertoires in COVID-19. The repertoire was sequenced with immunoSEQ multiplex PCR; TCRdb's copy has only in-frame clones and lacks some. The data hold around 56,000 clones, with 79% observed a single time. Sequencing was done on a sample of peripheral blood. The receptors derive from a man in his sixties with acute or convalescent COVID-19.

The chain employs TRBV12-3 or TRBV12-4 and TRBJ2-5; the D gene is possibly TRBD1 (5 bases). The CDR3 sequence is 13 residues long. With 3 bases removed from V and 5 bases from J, the gap between germline ends came to 10 bases. CDR3 amino acids: CASSFMKGETQYF. The CDR3 DNA reads as TGTGCCAGCAGTTTTATGAAGGGGGAGACCCAGTACTTC.

The V call is TRBV5-1, the J call TRBJ1-2; perhaps TRBD1 as D (6 bases). Germline CDR1 reads SGHRS; CDR2 reads YFSETQ. The CDR3 runs 14 residues. The V gene lost 0 bases and the J gene lost 7 bases, with 13 bases spanning the gap. CDR3 nucleotides: TGCGCCAGCAGCTTGGGCCAACAGGGTTCTGGCTACACCTTC. Residues: CASSLGQQGSGYTF.

J is TRBJ2-5 and V is TRBV6-5; D possibly corresponds to TRBD2 (5 bases). The CDR3 contains 13 residues. CDR1 MNHEY and CDR2 SVGAGI come from the germline V gene. Between the trimmed V and J ends, which lost 8 bases and 4 bases, there was a span of 14 bases. DNA for the CDR3: TGTGCCAGCCGAGAGATGGGGAGAGAGACCCAGTACTTC. This sequence encodes CASREMGRETQYF.

The rearrangement joins TRBV24-1 to TRBJ2-1; a weak D match, TRBD1 (6 bases). CDR1 is KGHDR, CDR2 SFDVKD, per germline. CDR3 length: 15 residues. Deletions cut 9 bases from V and 4 bases from J, with 18 bases between. In DNA form, the CDR3 reads TGTGCCACCGCTGAGGGGCCAGGGGATTACAATGAGCAGTTCTTC. It is translated as CATAEGPGDYNEQFF.

The chain joins TRBV18 to TRBJ2-5; tentative D call: TRBD2 (6 bases). Germline values: CDR1 KGHSH, CDR2 LQKENI. The V end was cut by 6 bases, the J end by 1 base, with 15 bases between. There are 15 residues in the CDR3. CDR3 nucleotides: TGTGCCAGCTCTCCCGGGAGTACCTCCCAAGAGACCCAGTACTTC. Amino acids: CASSPGSTSQETQYF.

This chain uses TRBV4-1 with TRBJ1-1; possible D gene TRBD1, 5 bases. V lost 7 bases and J 1 base, leaving 7 bases between the germline ends. CDR1 and CDR2 from the germline V gene are MGHRA and YSYEKL. The CDR3 sequence is 12 residues long. CDR3 sequence: CASTTGNTEAFF. The DNA for the CDR3 is TGCGCCAGCACCACAGGGAACACTGAAGCTTTCTTT.

Details on this clone: The sample holds other DNA sequences that translate to the same CDR3. The rearrangement links TRBV5-1 to TRBJ1-6; a possible D gene is TRBD1 (6 bases). Trimming shortened V by 0 bases and J by 7 bases, and 8 bases separated the two germline ends. The length of the CDR3 is 14 residues. From germline, CDR1 is SGHRS and CDR2 YFSETQ. CDR3 DNA: TGCGCCAGCAGCTTGGGGGGGCGAAATTCACCCCTCCACTTT. This gives the protein CASSLGGRNSPLHF.

Notes on this clone: The same CDR3 arises from other DNA sequences in this sample as well. This chain links TRBV15 with TRBJ1-5, with a weak D call TRBD1 (6 bases). This CDR3 is built from 15 residues. Trimming took 0 bases from V and 0 from J, leaving 6 bases between them. Germline lookup yields CDR1 LNHNV and CDR2 YYDKDF (reference sequence). For the CDR3, the DNA is TGTGCCACCAGCAGAGACAGGGGTAGCAATCAGCCCCAGCATTTT. Translated: CATSRDRGSNQPQHF.

This sequence joins TRBV9 and TRBJ1-4; 9 nucleotides agree with TRBD1. Germline assignment: CDR1 SGDLS and CDR2 YYNGEE. V trimming: 2 bases; J trimming: 8 bases; junction bases outside the gene matches: 7. The CDR3 sequence is 15 residues long. The CDR3 spells CASSVGTGKEEKLFF. In nucleotides, the CDR3 is TGTGCCAGCAGCGTGGGGACAGGGAAGGAGGAAAAACTGTTTTTT.

This clone appeared once. The chain joins TRBV10-3 to TRBJ1-2; D uncertain. Trimming removed 6 bases from V and 0 bases from J, with 8 bases in between. The germline V gene encodes CDR1 ENHRY and CDR2 SYGVKD. The CDR3 extends over 13 amino acids. CDR3 amino acids: CAIRDSANYGYTF. The CDR3 DNA sequence: TGTGCCATCAGGGACTCAGCTAACTATGGCTACACCTTC.

The chain employs TRBV9 and TRBJ1-2, with 10 bases matching TRBD1. Germline V CDR1 and CDR2: SGDLS, YYNGEE. V lost 4 bases to trimming and J lost 6 bases; unmatched junction nucleotides: 6. The CDR3 is made up of 14 amino acids. For the CDR3, the DNA is TGTGCCAGCAGCCGCATCGGGACAGGGGATGGCTACACCTTC. Translated, it gives CASSRIGTGDGYTF.